This T cell receptor (beta chain) was found in a study of T cells in tuberculosis. About the research overall: In South Africa, adults with active tuberculosis were compared with IGRA-negative and latently infected IGRA-positive adolescents.

Study-level findings and limits: Active tuberculosis alpha repertoires lay closer to GMM-specific TCRs than controls'.

Method: immunoSEQ multiplex PCR; TCRdb's copy keeps in-frame clones and lacks some. Of 35,000 to 45,000 clones listed, approximately 93% are singletons. Germline V gene sequence: CDR1 MGHRA, CDR2 YSYEKL. The CDR3 loop spans 17 amino acids. Trimming removed 3 bases at V and 7 bases at J, with 22 bases between. Time point defined: new active TB diagnosis, blood taken before or within 7 days of starting treatment. A word on this clone: What it recognizes is unknown.

The chain uses TRBV4-1 and TRBJ2-1; D is unresolved. The TCR sequence derives from an adult with tuberculosis. The sample in question was PBMCs, obtained at tuberculosis diagnosis. The CDR3 bases are TGCGCCAGCAGCCAGGATCTAGTCGACGAAATCCGAAATGAGCAGTTCTTC. Residues: CASSQDLVDEIRNEQFF.